A selection of T cell receptor beta chains follows, all from one sample in a study of beta chain features in type 1 diabetes. The method was immunoSEQ multiplex PCR; TCRdb's version includes in-frame clones alone and lacks a portion of them. Of 430,000 or so clones listed, 10% to 12% are singletons. Material for sequencing was naive CD4+ T cells from blood. These receptor sequences come from a woman under 30 in good health. Each CDR3 is given with its conserved first and last residue. The D gene is left open where the match is weak. Size values are once, few and many counts, or a class for expanded clones, and some rows have none.

>.|TRBV7-2|.|TRBJ2-3
CASSFIAGDTQYF
TGTGCCAGCAGCTTTATCGCGGGGGATACGCAGTATTTT
>few|TRBV15|TRBD1|TRBJ1-5
CATSTRTGVGNQPQHF
TGTGCCACCAGCACGAGGACAGGGGTGGGCAATCAGCCCCAGCATTTT
>few|TRBV9|TRBD1|TRBJ2-1
CASSRLGTGNNEQFF
TGTGCCAGCAGCCGTTTAGGGACAGGTAACAATGAGCAGTTCTTC
>.|TRBV18|.|TRBJ2-3
CASSRARGWTDTQYF
TGTGCCAGCTCACGAGCTCGGGGTTGGACAGATACGCAGTATTTT
>few|TRBV4-3|.|TRBJ1-1
CASSQQGFTEAFF
TGCGCCAGCAGCCAACAGGGTTTCACTGAAGCTTTCTTT
>few|TRBV7-3|TRBD1|TRBJ2-3
CASSLTLTGEADTQYF
TGTGCCAGCAGCTTAACGCTGACAGGGGAGGCAGATACGCAGTATTTT
>.|TRBV6-6|.|TRBJ2-5
CASTKQGIGKTQYF
TGTGCCAGCACCAAGCAGGGAATCGGGAAGACCCAGTACTTC
>.|TRBV30|.|TRBJ2-3
CAWQRQTTDTQYF
TGTGCCTGGCAAAGACAGACCACAGATACGCAGTATTTT
>.|TRBV19|.|TRBJ1-5
CASSPGWGNQPQHF
TGTGCCAGTAGTCCCGGGTGGGGCAATCAGCCCCAGCATTTT
>.|TRBV4-1|.|TRBJ1-3
CASSQLGISGNTIYF
TGCGCCAGCAGCCAACTTGGGATCTCTGGAAACACCATATATTTT
>.|TRBV30|.|TRBJ2-5
CAWSVSETQYF
TGTGCCTGGAGTGTCTCGGAGACCCAGTACTTC
>.|TRBV9|.|TRBJ1-6
CASSGDGNSPLHF
TGTGCCAGCAGCGGGGACGGTAATTCACCCCTCCACTTT
>few|TRBV7-2|TRBD1|TRBJ2-1
CASSLRTGGSPEQFF
TGTGCCAGCAGCCTACGGACAGGGGGCTCCCCTGAGCAGTTCTTC
>few|TRBV20-1|.|TRBJ2-7
CSASRTEEQYF
TGCAGTGCTTCACGGACGGAAGAGCAGTACTTC
>.|TRBV28|TRBD1|TRBJ1-2
CASSFWAPNPGQPYGYTF
TGTGCCAGCAGTTTTTGGGCCCCTAACCCGGGACAGCCCTATGGCTACACCTTC
>.|TRBV29-1|TRBD1|TRBJ2-7
CSVEGLNRGSAGYEQYF
TGCAGCGTTGAAGGTTTGAACAGGGGATCCGCCGGGTACGAGCAGTACTTC